The 21 T cell receptor beta chains given below trace back to one sample, sequenced in a study of CD8 T cells in ankylosing spondylitis. Study observations and caveats: Fewer than 10 highly homologous variants formed a TCR beta motif that appeared characteristic of ankylosing spondylitis blood.

One entry per CDR3 protein, called by TCRdb with MiXCR from the 5' RACE reads. Among 700,000 or so distinct CDR3 sequences listed, roughly 19% were seen once. No cognate antigen is known for these TCRs. Sequenced input: blood, either unsorted or a sorted T cell fraction (not recorded which). The receptors stem from a male donor with ankylosing spondylitis.

This clonotype has a handful of counts. The V gene is TRBV4-1, the J gene TRBJ2-7, with 9 bases aligning to TRBD1. Per the germline V gene, CDR1 is MGHRA and CDR2 is YSYEKL. The V gene end was trimmed by 3 bases and the J gene end by 6 bases; junction bases not matched to a gene: 9. The CDR3 sequence is 15 residues long. CDR3 nucleotide sequence: TGCGCCAGCAGCCAGATCGGGACAGGGTATATCGAGCAGTACTTC. Protein product: CASSQIGTGYIEQYF.

This rearrangement joins TRBV20-1 to TRBJ2-2; 11 bases map to TRBD1. The CDR3 sequence is 15 residues long. CDR1 DFQATT and CDR2 SNEGSKA come from the germline V gene (reference sequence). The V gene end was trimmed by 3 bases and the J gene end by 6 bases; junction bases not matched to a gene: 6. This chain's CDR3 is CSASSGTGGSGELFF. As DNA, the CDR3 is TGCAGTGCTAGCTCCGGGACAGGGGGTTCCGGGGAGCTGTTTTTT.

The chain has TRBV6-5 and TRBJ2-4; the D gene is possibly TRBD2 (7 bases). This CDR3 region has 17 residues. Germline CDR1 MNHEY, CDR2 SVGAGI. V shed 4 bases and J shed 0 bases, with 16 bases lying between them. The CDR3 region is CASSSLRGDTAKNIQYF. DNA for the CDR3: TGTGCCAGCAGTTCCCTCCGGGGGGACACAGCCAAAAACATTCAGTACTTC.

There are a few counts of this clonotype. The CDR3 region is CASSLGRWETQYF. In nucleotides, the CDR3 is TGTGCCAGCAGTTTGGGGAGGTGGGAGACCCAGTACTTC. The rearrangement links TRBV27 to TRBJ2-5, with D possibly being TRBD2 (6 bases). The germline CDR1 and CDR2 sequences are MNHEY and SMNVEV (reference sequence). The ends were cut back, 3 bases at V and 5 bases at J, with 10 bases in the middle. This CDR3 is 13 amino acids long.

The CDR3 DNA reads TGTGCCATCAGTGGACTAGCGGGGGGCTACAATGAGCAGTTCTTC. It specifies CAISGLAGGYNEQFF. V is TRBV10-3 and J is TRBJ2-1; 13 nucleotides line up with TRBD2. This CDR3 spans 15 amino acids. Germline V gives CDR1 ENHRY, CDR2 SYGVKD. V dropped 4 bases and J dropped 3; count of bases not matched to a gene: 0.

The rearrangement uses TRBV13 and TRBJ1-4; D unclear. Germline assignment: CDR1 PRHDT and CDR2 FYEKMQ (reference sequence). The CDR3 sequence is 15 residues long. V was pared by 3 bases and J by 1 base, with 9 bases between. CDR3 nucleotide sequence: TGTGCCAGCAGCTTTTCAAGGAGAACTAATGAAAAACTGTTTTTT. It codes for CASSFSRRTNEKLFF.

This clonotype showed up just a few times. The J gene is TRBJ1-2, the V gene TRBV29-1; D possibly corresponds to TRBD1 (6 bases). The germline V and J ends were trimmed by 0 bases and 8 bases, with 16 bases remaining between them. Germline CDR1 reads SQVTM; CDR2 reads ANQGSEA. The CDR3 spans 14 residues. DNA for the CDR3: TGCAGCGTTGAAGACCTCCAGGGGAGTGGGGGCTACACCTTC. This codes for CSVEDLQGSGGYTF.

The chain has TRBV6-2 or TRBV6-3 and TRBJ2-1; TRBD1 agrees at 9 bases. The V gene end was trimmed by 5 bases and the J gene end by 12 bases; junction bases not matched to a gene: 20. The germline V gene has CDR1 MNHEY and CDR2 SVGEGT. The CDR3 has 17 amino acids. CDR3 bases: TGTGCCAGCAGTCCCCTCGGACAGGGGATGGGGCTTTTACGGCAGTTCTTC. It specifies CASSPLGQGMGLLRQFF.

V is TRBV12-3 or TRBV12-4 and J is TRBJ2-1, with 12 bases that match TRBD1. The ends lost 6 bases at V and 10 bases at J; junction bases unmatched: 7. The CDR3 runs 14 residues. Here the CDR3 DNA reads TGTGCCAGCAGGTCCCGGGACAGGGGGCGGGAGCAGTTCTTC. Protein product: CASRSRDRGREQFF.

This clonotype was observed a few times. V is TRBV7-2 and J is TRBJ2-3; D is possibly TRBD2 (6 bases). Trimming removed 3 bases from V and 0 bases from J, with 13 bases in between. CDR3 length equals 16 residues. The germline gives CDR1 SGHTA, CDR2 FQGNSA. In DNA, the CDR3 is TGTGCCAGCAGCTTGCGAAGCGGGCTGAGCACAGATACGCAGTATTTT. The encoded protein is CASSLRSGLSTDTQYF.

This clonotype was seen only a few times. The J gene is TRBJ1-2, the V gene TRBV28; 8 bases line up with TRBD1. The CDR3 extends over 14 amino acids. V was pared by 2 bases and J by 6 bases, with 5 bases of the junction left unmatched. Germline CDR1 reads MDHEN; CDR2 reads SYDVKM. The CDR3: CASSLRDRINGYTF. DNA of the CDR3: TGTGCCAGCAGTTTAAGGGACAGGATAAATGGCTACACCTTC.

This clonotype was seen at least ten times. The chain is built from TRBV3-1 and TRBJ1-3; D gene uncertain. Germline assignment: CDR1 LGHDT and CDR2 YNNKEL (reference sequence). Trimming removed 1 base at V and 2 bases at J, with 18 bases between. The CDR3 is 18 residues long. The CDR3 DNA reads as TGTGCCAGCAGCCAAGGTAGGAGGTTCCCTTGGACTGGAAACACCATATATTTT. Translating gives CASSQGRRFPWTGNTIYF.

The V gene is TRBV29-1, the J gene TRBJ2-1; 9 nucleotides line up with TRBD1. CDR1 is SQVTM, CDR2 ANQGSEA, per germline. The length of the CDR3 is 16 residues. V shed 2 bases, J shed 2 bases, and the junction held 7 bases outside the gene matches. The CDR3 loop is CSVEWGDRGTYNEQFF. The CDR3 nucleotides read TGCAGCGTTGAATGGGGTGACAGGGGGACCTACAATGAGCAGTTCTTC.

The rearrangement uses TRBV7-9 and TRBJ1-1, with a possible D match to TRBD1 (5 bases). V was trimmed by 0 bases and J by 4 bases, leaving 12 bases between them. Germline V lookup: CDR1 SEHNR, CDR2 FQNEAQ (reference sequence). The CDR3 sequence is 15 residues long. The CDR3 coding sequence is TGTGCCAGCAGCTTAGCGCCGGGGGTGGCCACTGAAGCTTTCTTT. It yields the protein CASSLAPGVATEAFF.

This chain uses TRBV24-1 with TRBJ2-1, with unresolved D. The V gene lost 4 bases and the J gene lost 2 bases, with 17 bases spanning the gap. Per the germline V gene, CDR1 is KGHDR and CDR2 is SFDVKD. The CDR3 loop spans 17 amino acids. CDR3 in DNA: TGTGCCACCAGTGAATTCGTTAATGGCAACCCCTACAATGAGCAGTTCTTC. This codes for CATSEFVNGNPYNEQFF.

The rearrangement uses TRBV18 and TRBJ2-2; no firm D call. V gave up 1 base and J gave up 4 bases, with 16 bases separating them. This CDR3 has 17 amino acids. Per germline, CDR1 KGHSH and CDR2 LQKENI. CDR3 coding DNA: TGTGCCAGCTCACCACGGGTTCCGGCCTCGACCACCGGGGAGCTGTTTTTT. Amino acid sequence: CASSPRVPASTTGELFF.

The chain recombines TRBV5-1 with TRBJ2-5; the match to TRBD2 covers 7 bases. There are 14 residues in the CDR3. CDR1 is SGHRS, CDR2 YFSETQ, per germline. V was clipped by 5 bases and J by 5 bases; unmatched bases: 9. In DNA, the CDR3 is TGCGCCAGCAGTTCGCTCTGGGAGGGTGAGACCCAGTACTTC. Translation: CASSSLWEGETQYF.

The chain recombines TRBV5-6 with TRBJ2-7, with unresolved D. The CDR3 totals 14 residues. Germline values: CDR1 SGHDT, CDR2 YYEEEE. V lost 0 bases, J lost 2 bases, and 9 bases lay in between. CDR3 bases: TGTGCCAGCAGCTTGGGTTCGAGTACCTACGAGCAGTACTTC. Translated, it gives CASSLGSSTYEQYF.

This clonotype has only a few counts. V and J are TRBV12-3 or TRBV12-4 and TRBJ1-3; D is unclear. This CDR3 has 19 residues. Trimming stripped 3 bases from V and 3 bases from J, with 24 bases between. CDR3 DNA sequence: TGTGCCAGCAGTTTTGGTTTATCGGGCGCGGGTAAAATTGGAAACACCATATATTTT. Protein product: CASSFGLSGAGKIGNTIYF.

The rearrangement joins TRBV12-3 or TRBV12-4 to TRBJ2-3; D is undetermined. The CDR3 is 13 amino acids. V was cut by 2 bases and J by 6 bases, with 9 bases left in between. In nucleotides, the CDR3 is TGTGCCAGCAGTTTAATAGCATCGGATACGCAGTATTTT. It is translated as CASSLIASDTQYF.

The V call is TRBV6-5, the J call TRBJ2-3; D is undetermined. Germline lookup yields CDR1 MNHEY and CDR2 SVGAGI. Trimming removed 0 bases from V and 5 bases from J, with 12 bases in between. The CDR3 extends over 15 amino acids. The CDR3 sequence is CASSYSKRLRDTQYF. DNA of the CDR3: TGTGCCAGCAGTTACTCGAAGAGATTAAGAGATACGCAGTATTTT.